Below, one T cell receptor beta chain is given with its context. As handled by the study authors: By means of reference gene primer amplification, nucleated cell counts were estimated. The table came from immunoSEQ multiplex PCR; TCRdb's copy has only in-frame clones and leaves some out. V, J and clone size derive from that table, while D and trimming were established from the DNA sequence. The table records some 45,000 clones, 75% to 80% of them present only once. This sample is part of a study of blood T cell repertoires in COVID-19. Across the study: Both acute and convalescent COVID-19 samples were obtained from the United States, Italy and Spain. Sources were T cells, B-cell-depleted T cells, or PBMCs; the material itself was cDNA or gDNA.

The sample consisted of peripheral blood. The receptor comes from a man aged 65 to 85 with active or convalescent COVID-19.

Written as DNA, the CDR3 is TGCAGCGTGACGACAGACCAAGAGACCCAGTACTTC. Amino acids: CSVTTDQETQYF. This chain links TRBV29-1 with TRBJ2-5; weak D call: TRBD1 (5 bases). Trimming pared 6 bases from V and 0 bases from J, leaving 8 bases between. The CDR3 sequence is 12 residues long. Looked up from germline, CDR1 is SQVTM and CDR2 is ANQGSEA. Based on the CDR3 plus reference TRBV29-1 and TRBJ2-5, the full variable domain is SAVISQKPSRDICQRGTSLTIQCQVDSQVTMMFWYRQQPGQSLTLIATANQGSEATYESGFVIDKFPISRPNLTFSTLTVSNMSPEDSSIYLCSVTTDQETQYFGPGTRLLVL.